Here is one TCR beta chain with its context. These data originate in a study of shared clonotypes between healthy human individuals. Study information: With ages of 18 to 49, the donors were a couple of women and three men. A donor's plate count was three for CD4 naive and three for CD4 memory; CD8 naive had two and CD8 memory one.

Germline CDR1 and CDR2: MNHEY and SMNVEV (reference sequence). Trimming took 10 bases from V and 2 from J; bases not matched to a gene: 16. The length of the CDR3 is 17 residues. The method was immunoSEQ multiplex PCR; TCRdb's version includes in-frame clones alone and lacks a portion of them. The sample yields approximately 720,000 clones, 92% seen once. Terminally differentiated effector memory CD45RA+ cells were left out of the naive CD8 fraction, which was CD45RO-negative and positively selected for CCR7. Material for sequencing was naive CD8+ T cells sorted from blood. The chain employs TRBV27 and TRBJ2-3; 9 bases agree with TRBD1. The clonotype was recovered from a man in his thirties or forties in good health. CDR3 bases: TGTGCCACCCGCCCGGCCGAGACAGGGGGATTCACAGATACGCAGTATTTT. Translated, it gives CATRPAETGGFTDTQYF.